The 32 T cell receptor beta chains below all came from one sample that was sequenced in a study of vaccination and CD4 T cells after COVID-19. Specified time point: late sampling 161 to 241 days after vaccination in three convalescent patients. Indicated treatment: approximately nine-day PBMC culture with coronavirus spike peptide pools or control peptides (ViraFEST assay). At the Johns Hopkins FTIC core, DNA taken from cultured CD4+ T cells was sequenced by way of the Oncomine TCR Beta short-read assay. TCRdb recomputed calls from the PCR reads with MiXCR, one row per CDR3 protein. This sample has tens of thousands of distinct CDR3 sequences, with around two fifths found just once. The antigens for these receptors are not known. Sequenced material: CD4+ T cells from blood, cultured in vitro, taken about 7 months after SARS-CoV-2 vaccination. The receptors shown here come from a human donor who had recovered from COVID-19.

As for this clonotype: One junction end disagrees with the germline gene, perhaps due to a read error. The CDR3 is CASSYSGLAGTYNEQFF. The CDR3 nucleotides read TGTGCCAGCAGTTACTCCGGACTAGCGGGGACCTACAATGAGCAGTTCTTC. The chain combines TRBV10-3 with TRBJ2-1; 12 positions match TRBD2. The CDR3 contains 17 residues. Germline lookup yields CDR1 ENHRY and CDR2 SYGVKD.

CDR3 DNA: TGCAGTGCTAGGAGCGGGACTAGCGGGAGGGTCATGACAGATACGCAGTATTTT. This translates into CSARSGTSGRVMTDTQYF. The chain carries TRBV20-1 and TRBJ2-3; 16 bases map to TRBD2. The CDR3 is made up of 18 amino acids. Germline V gives CDR1 DFQATT, CDR2 SNEGSKA (reference sequence). V shed 3 bases, J shed 3 bases, and the junction held 9 bases outside the gene matches.

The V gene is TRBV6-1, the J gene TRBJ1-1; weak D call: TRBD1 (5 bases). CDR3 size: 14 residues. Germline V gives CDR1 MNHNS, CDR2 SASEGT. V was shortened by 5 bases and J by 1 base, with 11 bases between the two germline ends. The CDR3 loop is CASSPGTANTEAFF. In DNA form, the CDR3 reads TGTGCCAGCAGTCCCGGGACGGCGAACACTGAAGCTTTCTTT.

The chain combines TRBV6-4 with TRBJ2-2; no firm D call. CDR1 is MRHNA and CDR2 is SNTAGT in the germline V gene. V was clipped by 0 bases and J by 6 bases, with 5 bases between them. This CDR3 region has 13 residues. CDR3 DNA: TGTGCCAGCAGTGACTCCAGCGCCGGGGAGCTGTTTTTT. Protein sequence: CASSDSSAGELFF.

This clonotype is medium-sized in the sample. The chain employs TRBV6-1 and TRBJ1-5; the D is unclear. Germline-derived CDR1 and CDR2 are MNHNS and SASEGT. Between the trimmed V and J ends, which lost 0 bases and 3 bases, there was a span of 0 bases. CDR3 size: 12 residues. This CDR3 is CASSEANQPQHF. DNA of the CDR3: TGTGCCAGCAGTGAAGCCAATCAGCCCCAGCATTTT.

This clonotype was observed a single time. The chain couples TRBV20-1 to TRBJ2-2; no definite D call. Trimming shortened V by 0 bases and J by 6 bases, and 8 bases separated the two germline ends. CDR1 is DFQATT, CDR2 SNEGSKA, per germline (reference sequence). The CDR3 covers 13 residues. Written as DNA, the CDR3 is TGCAGTGCTAGAGAGACTCGCCCCGGGGAGCTGTTTTTT. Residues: CSARETRPGELFF.

CDR3 amino acids: CSATISETQYF. The CDR3 bases are TGCAGTGCTACTATTTCGGAGACCCAGTACTTC. The chain uses TRBV20-1 and TRBJ2-5; D remains unclear. This CDR3 has 11 residues. The V gene's germline CDR1 is DFQATT and CDR2 SNEGSKA (reference sequence). Trimming stripped 4 bases from V and 5 bases from J, with 8 bases between.

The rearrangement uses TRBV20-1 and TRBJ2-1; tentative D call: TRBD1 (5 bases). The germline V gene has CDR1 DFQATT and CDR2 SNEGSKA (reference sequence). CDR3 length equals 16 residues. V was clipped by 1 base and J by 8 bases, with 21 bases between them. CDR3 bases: TGCAGTGCTAGAGGTGCGACAGACCAACGACCCGATGAGCAGTTCTTC. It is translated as CSARGATDQRPDEQFF.

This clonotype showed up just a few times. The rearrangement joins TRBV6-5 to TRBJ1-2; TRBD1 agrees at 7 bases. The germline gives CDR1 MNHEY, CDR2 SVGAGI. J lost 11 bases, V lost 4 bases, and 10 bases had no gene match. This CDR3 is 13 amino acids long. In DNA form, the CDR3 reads TGTGCCAGCAGTTCCGCGGGACAGAAAAGTTACACCTTC. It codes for CASSSAGQKSYTF.

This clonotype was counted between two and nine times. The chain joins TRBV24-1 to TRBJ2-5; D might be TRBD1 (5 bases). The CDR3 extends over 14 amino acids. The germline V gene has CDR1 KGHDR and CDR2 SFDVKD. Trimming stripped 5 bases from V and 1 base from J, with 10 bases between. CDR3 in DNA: TGTGCCACCAGTGTCGACAGTTTCCAAGAGACCCAGTACTTC. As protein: CATSVDSFQETQYF.

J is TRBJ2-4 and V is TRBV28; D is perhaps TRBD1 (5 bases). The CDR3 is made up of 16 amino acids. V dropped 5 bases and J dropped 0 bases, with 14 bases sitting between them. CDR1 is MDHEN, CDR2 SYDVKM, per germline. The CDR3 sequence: CASSLQGILAKNIQYF. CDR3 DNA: TGTGCCAGCAGTCTGCAGGGAATCCTAGCCAAAAACATTCAGTACTTC.

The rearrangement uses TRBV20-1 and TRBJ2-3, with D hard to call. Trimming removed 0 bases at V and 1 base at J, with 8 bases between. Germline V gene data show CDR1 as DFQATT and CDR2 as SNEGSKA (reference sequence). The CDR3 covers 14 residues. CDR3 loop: CSARDMLRTDTQYF. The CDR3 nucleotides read TGCAGTGCTAGAGATATGTTGCGCACAGATACGCAGTATTTT.

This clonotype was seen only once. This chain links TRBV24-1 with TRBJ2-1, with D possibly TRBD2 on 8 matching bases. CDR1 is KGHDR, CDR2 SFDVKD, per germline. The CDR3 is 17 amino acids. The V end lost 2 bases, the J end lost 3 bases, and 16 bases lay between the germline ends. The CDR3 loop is CATSDWRGRGVYNEQFF. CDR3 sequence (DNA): TGTGCCACCAGTGATTGGAGGGGGCGGGGGGTCTACAATGAGCAGTTCTTC.

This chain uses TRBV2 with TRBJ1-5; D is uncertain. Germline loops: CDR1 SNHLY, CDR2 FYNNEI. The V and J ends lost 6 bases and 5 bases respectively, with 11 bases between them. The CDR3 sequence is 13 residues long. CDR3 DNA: TGTGCCAGCAGGAGGGAGGGCGATCAGCCCCAGCATTTT. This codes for CASRREGDQPQHF.

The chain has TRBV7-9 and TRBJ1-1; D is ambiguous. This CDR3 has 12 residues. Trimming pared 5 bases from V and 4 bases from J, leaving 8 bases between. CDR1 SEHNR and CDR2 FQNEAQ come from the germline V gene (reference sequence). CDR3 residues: CASSRLSTEAFF. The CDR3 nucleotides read TGTGCCAGCAGCCGACTAAGCACTGAAGCTTTCTTT. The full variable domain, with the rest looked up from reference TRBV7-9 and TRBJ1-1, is DTGVSQNPRHKITKRGQNVTFRCDPISEHNRLYWYRQTLGQGPEFLTYFQNEAQLEKSRLLSDRFSAERPKGSFSTLEIQRTEQGDSAMYLCASSRLSTEAFFGQGTRLTVV.

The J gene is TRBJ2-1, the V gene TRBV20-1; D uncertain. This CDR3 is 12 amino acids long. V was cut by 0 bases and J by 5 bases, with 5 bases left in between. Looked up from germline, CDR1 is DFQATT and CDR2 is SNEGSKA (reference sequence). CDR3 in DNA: TGCAGTGCTAGAGATAAAGACAATGAGCAGTTCTTC. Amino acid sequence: CSARDKDNEQFF.

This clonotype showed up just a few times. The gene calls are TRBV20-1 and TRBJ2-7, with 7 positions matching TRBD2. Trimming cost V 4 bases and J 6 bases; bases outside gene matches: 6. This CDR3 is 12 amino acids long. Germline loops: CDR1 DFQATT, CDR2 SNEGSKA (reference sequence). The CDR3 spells CSAKRGTTEQYF. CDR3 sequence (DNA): TGCAGTGCTAAACGCGGGACTACCGAGCAGTACTTC.

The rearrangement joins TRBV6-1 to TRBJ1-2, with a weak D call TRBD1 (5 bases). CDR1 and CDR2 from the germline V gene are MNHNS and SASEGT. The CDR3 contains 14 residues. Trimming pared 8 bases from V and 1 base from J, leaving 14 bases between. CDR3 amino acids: CASADSAINYGYTF. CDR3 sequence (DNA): TGTGCCAGCGCAGACAGCGCGATTAACTATGGCTACACCTTC.

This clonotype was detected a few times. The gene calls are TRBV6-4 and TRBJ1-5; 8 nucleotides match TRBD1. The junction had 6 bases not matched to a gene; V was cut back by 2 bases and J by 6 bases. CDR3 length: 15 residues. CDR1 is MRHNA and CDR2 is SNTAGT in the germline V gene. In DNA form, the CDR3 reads TGTGCCAGCAGTGACACAGGGGGACCGTTTCAGCCCCAGCATTTT. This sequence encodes CASSDTGGPFQPQHF.

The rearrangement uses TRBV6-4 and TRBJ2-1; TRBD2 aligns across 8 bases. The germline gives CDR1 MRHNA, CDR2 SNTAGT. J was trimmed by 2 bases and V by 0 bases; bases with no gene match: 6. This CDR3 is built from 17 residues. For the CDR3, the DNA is TGTGCCAGCAGTGACTCTAGCGGGATAGCTGCCTACAATGAGCAGTTCTTC. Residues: CASSDSSGIAAYNEQFF.

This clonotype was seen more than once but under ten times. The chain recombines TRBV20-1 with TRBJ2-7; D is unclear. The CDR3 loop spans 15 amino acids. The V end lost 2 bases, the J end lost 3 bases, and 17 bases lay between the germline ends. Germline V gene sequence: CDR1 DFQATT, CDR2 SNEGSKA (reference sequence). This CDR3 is CSARIGWTSSYEQYF. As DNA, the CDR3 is TGCAGTGCTAGAATAGGTTGGACCTCCAGCTACGAGCAGTACTTC.

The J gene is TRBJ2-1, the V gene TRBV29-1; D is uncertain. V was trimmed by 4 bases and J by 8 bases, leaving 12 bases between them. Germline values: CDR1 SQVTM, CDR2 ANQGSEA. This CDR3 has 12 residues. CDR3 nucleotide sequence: TGCAGCGTTGCCGAGTTCTCCGATGAGCAGTTCTTC. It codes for CSVAEFSDEQFF.

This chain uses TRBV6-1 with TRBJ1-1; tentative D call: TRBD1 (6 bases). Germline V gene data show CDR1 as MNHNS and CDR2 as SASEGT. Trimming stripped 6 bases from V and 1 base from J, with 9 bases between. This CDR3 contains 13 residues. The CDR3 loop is CASRLQGNTEAFF. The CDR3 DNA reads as TGTGCCAGCAGATTACAGGGGAACACTGAAGCTTTCTTT.

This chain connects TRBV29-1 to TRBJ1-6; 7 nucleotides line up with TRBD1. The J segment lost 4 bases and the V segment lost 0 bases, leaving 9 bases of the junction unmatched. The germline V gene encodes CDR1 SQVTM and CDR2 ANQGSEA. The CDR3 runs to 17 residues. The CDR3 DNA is TGCAGCGTTGAAGATCCAGGGACAGCTGAGTATAATTCACCCCTCCACTTT. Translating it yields CSVEDPGTAEYNSPLHF.

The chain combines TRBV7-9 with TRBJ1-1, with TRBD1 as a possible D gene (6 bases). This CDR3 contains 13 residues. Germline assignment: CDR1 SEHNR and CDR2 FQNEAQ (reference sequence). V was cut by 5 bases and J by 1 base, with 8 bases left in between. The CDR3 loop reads CASSTTGNTEAFF. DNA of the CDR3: TGTGCCAGCAGCACGACAGGGAACACTGAAGCTTTCTTT.

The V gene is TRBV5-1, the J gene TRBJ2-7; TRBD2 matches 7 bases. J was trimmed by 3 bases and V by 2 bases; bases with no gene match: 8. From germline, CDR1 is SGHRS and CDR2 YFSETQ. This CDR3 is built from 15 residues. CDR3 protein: CASSFLAGPDYEQYF. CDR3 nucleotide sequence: TGCGCCAGCAGCTTCTTAGCGGGCCCTGACTACGAGCAGTACTTC.

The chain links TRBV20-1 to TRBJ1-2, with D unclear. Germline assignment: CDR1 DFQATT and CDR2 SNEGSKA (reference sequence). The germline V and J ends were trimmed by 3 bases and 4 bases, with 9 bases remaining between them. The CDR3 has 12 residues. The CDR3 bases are TGCAGTGCTAGTACAGAGTCCTATGGCTACACCTTC. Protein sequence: CSASTESYGYTF.

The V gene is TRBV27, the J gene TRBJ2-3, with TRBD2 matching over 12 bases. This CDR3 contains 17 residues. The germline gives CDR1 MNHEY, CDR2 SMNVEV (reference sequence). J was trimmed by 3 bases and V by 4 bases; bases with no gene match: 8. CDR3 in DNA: TGTGCCAGCAGTTCCATTCGACTAGCGGGAGTAACAGATACGCAGTATTTT. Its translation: CASSSIRLAGVTDTQYF.

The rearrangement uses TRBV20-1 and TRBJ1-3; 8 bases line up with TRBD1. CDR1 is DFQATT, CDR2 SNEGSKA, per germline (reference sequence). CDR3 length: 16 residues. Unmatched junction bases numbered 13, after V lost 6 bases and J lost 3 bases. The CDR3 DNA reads TGCAGTGCCCTCTACCCAGGGGGCAAGAGTGGAAACACCATATATTTT. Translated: CSALYPGGKSGNTIYF.

In DNA, the CDR3 is TGTGCCAGCAGGAAGGACGGTCTTCGTACCGGGGAGCTGTTTTTT. Translating gives CASRKDGLRTGELFF. The chain combines TRBV7-8 with TRBJ2-2; the D is unclear. Germline lookup yields CDR1 SGHVS and CDR2 FQNEAQ. This CDR3 has 15 residues. Trimming stripped 6 bases from V and 5 bases from J, with 16 bases between.

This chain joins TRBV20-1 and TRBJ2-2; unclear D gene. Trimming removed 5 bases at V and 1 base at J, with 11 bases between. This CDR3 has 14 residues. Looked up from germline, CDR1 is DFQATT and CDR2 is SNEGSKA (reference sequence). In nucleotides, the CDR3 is TGCAGTGCTCATGATACTCGGAACACCGGGGAGCTGTTTTTT. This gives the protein CSAHDTRNTGELFF.

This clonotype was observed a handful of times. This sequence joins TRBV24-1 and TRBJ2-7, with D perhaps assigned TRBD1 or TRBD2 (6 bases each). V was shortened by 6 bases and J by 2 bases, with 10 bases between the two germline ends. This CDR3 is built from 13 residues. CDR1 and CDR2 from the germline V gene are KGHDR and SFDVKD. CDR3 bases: TGTGCCACCAGTAGGGGGGCCACCTACGAGCAGTACTTC. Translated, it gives CATSRGATYEQYF.